Each of the 16 T cell receptor beta chains below was sequenced from the same sample in a study of response to subunit inactivated influenza vaccine. TCRdb called the RT-PCR reads again in MiXCR, with one record for every CDR3 protein. The table has 500,000 to 550,000 distinct CDR3 sequences, approximately 7.8% seen once. The source material was PBMCs from blood, sampled approximately 25 months after vaccination. The origin of the receptors is a man between 50 and 75 years old who received an inactivated influenza vaccine.

The chain links TRBV12-3 or TRBV12-4 to TRBJ1-6; D not resolved. The CDR3 is 15 residues long. Trimming shortened V by 6 bases and J by 10 bases, and 19 bases separated the two germline ends. In nucleotides, the CDR3 is TGTGCCAGCAGCCAATCAACCGGAGATGGATCACCCCTCCACTTT. Its protein product is CASSQSTGDGSPLHF.

The J gene is TRBJ1-2, the V gene TRBV12-3 or TRBV12-4; TRBD1 matches at 8 bases. Trimming cost V 6 bases and J 6 bases; bases outside gene matches: 9. The CDR3 consists of 14 residues. The CDR3 bases are TGTGCCAGCAGACCCGGGACAGGCTGGGATGGCTACACCTTC. It is translated as CASRPGTGWDGYTF.

This rearrangement joins TRBV3-1 to TRBJ2-3; 8 bases match TRBD1. This CDR3 is built from 14 residues. The germline V gene has CDR1 LGHDT and CDR2 YNNKEL (reference sequence). The junction had 7 bases not matched to a gene; V was cut back by 4 bases and J by 7 bases. CDR3 coding DNA: TGTGCCAGCAGCCCCGACAGGGGCACCAATACGCAGTATTTT. Translating it yields CASSPDRGTNTQYF.

This clonotype has a handful of counts. The chain employs TRBV5-1 and TRBJ2-1; maybe TRBD2 (6 bases). With 0 bases removed from V and 10 bases from J, the gap between germline ends came to 14 bases. Germline CDR1 reads SGHRS; CDR2 reads YFSETQ. This CDR3 is built from 14 residues. CDR3 sequence reads: CASSLAWGVDEQFF. The CDR3 DNA reads TGCGCCAGCAGCTTGGCCTGGGGGGTTGACGAGCAGTTCTTC.

This clonotype was counted ten times or more. Written as DNA, the CDR3 is TGTGCCAGCAGCTTAGCGGGGGGGAGCTCCTACGAGCAGTACTTC. This translates into CASSLAGGSSYEQYF. This chain links TRBV7-6 with TRBJ2-7; 7 nucleotides agree with TRBD2. The CDR3 runs 15 residues. Germline CDR1 and CDR2: SGHVS and FNYEAQ. V trimming: 0 bases; J trimming: 0 bases; junction bases outside the gene matches: 2.

The chain recombines TRBV3-1 with TRBJ2-7; TRBD2 might be the D (5 bases). Germline CDR1 and CDR2: LGHDT and YNNKEL (reference sequence). V lost 1 base and J 7 bases, leaving 11 bases between the germline ends. This CDR3 has 13 amino acids. CDR3 DNA sequence: TGTGCCAGCAGCCAAGTTGCCGGGGTGGAGCAGTACTTC. This encodes CASSQVAGVEQYF.

This clonotype was recorded at least ten times. The J gene is TRBJ2-3, the V gene TRBV10-3; perhaps TRBD1 as D (5 bases). V was trimmed by 6 bases and J by 0 bases, leaving 10 bases between them. Germline lookup yields CDR1 ENHRY and CDR2 SYGVKD. CDR3 length: 14 residues. Here the CDR3 reads CAIRTADSTDTQYF. CDR3 in DNA: TGTGCCATCAGGACAGCTGATAGCACAGATACGCAGTATTTT.

At least ten counts were recorded for this clonotype. V is TRBV6-1 and J is TRBJ1-6, with 9 bases matching TRBD1. Germline CDR1 and CDR2: MNHNS and SASEGT. After removal of 7 bases from V and 7 bases from J, the junction contained 5 bases not matched to a gene. There are 14 residues in the CDR3. The CDR3 spells CASNAGQGNSPLHF. Here the CDR3 DNA reads TGTGCCAGCAACGCTGGACAGGGGAATTCACCCCTCCACTTT.

This chain uses TRBV11-2 with TRBJ1-4; 9 bases agree with TRBD1. The CDR3 runs to 14 residues. With 3 bases clipped from V and 8 bases from J, the junction kept 4 bases outside the gene matches. The germline V gene encodes CDR1 SGHAT and CDR2 FQNNGV. CDR3 nucleotide sequence: TGTGCCAGCAGCTTCGGGACAGGGTGGGAAAAACTGTTTTTT. Translated: CASSFGTGWEKLFF.

The rearrangement joins TRBV18 to TRBJ2-7, with D possibly matching TRBD2 (6 bases). Per germline, CDR1 KGHSH and CDR2 LQKENI. CDR3 length: 12 residues. V lost 6 bases and J 6 bases, leaving 12 bases between the germline ends. DNA of the CDR3: TGTGCCAGCTCGCCGGCGGGGTCCGAGCAGTACTTC. It specifies CASSPAGSEQYF.

The table lists this clonotype with many counts. The rearrangement uses TRBV20-1 and TRBJ2-3; 7 bases line up with TRBD2. The germline gives CDR1 DFQATT, CDR2 SNEGSKA (reference sequence). The J segment lost 2 bases and the V segment lost 3 bases, leaving 5 bases of the junction unmatched. The CDR3 runs 14 residues. The DNA for the CDR3 is TGCAGTGCTAGTCCGGGACTACTCACAGATACGCAGTATTTT. Amino acids: CSASPGLLTDTQYF.

This chain joins TRBV24-1 and TRBJ2-2; D gene ambiguous. The CDR3 extends over 14 amino acids. V lost 10 bases to trimming and J lost 0 bases, with 11 bases between them. The V gene's germline CDR1 is KGHDR and CDR2 SFDVKD. Here the CDR3 reads CATAVGANTGELFF. The CDR3 DNA sequence: TGTGCCACGGCGGTGGGTGCGAACACCGGGGAGCTGTTTTTT.

This clonotype was observed many times. The chain is built from TRBV12-3 or TRBV12-4 and TRBJ1-6, with a tentative D call TRBD1 (5 bases). CDR3 length: 14 amino acids. The germline V and J ends were trimmed by 6 bases and 7 bases, with 13 bases remaining between them. The CDR3 sequence is CASSKGTRNSPLHF. DNA for the CDR3: TGTGCCAGCAGCAAAGGGACTAGGAATTCACCCCTCCACTTT.

The chain is built from TRBV20-1 and TRBJ2-7, with 9 bases that match TRBD2. The CDR3 consists of 15 residues. Germline values: CDR1 DFQATT, CDR2 SNEGSKA (reference sequence). The ends lost 7 bases at V and 4 bases at J; junction bases unmatched: 14. CDR3 amino acids: CSGQRSSGRKYEQYF. CDR3 nucleotides: TGCAGTGGCCAGAGGTCAAGCGGGAGGAAATACGAGCAGTACTTC.

V is TRBV19 and J is TRBJ2-7; D is possibly TRBD1 (6 bases). The germline V gene has CDR1 LNHDA and CDR2 SQIVND (reference sequence). The CDR3 covers 15 residues. V gave up 3 bases and J gave up 0 bases, with 12 bases separating them. The CDR3 nucleotides are TGTGCCAGTAGTATCGATGACAGGTCCTCCTACGAGCAGTACTTC. Translation: CASSIDDRSSYEQYF. Combining the CDR3 with reference TRBV19 and TRBJ2-7 gives the whole variable domain DGGITQSPKYLFRKEGQNVTLSCEQNLNHDAMYWYRQDPGQGLRLIYYSQIVNDFQKGDIAEGYSVSREKKESFPLTVTSAQKNPTAFYLCASSIDDRSSYEQYFGPGTRLTVT.

In this sample, this clonotype turned up many times. The rearrangement uses TRBV10-1 and TRBJ2-1, with D perhaps assigned TRBD1 or TRBD2 (6 bases each). CDR3 length: 16 residues. The V end was cut by 6 bases, the J end by 7 bases, with 22 bases between. In germline, CDR1 is WNHNN, CDR2 SYGVQD (reference sequence). The CDR3 bases are TGCGCCAGCAGCCCCTCGGGGGCAGGGATGAGAAATGAGCAGTTCTTC. Its protein product is CASSPSGAGMRNEQFF.